Each of the 23 T cell receptor beta chains below was sequenced from the same sample in a study of identical twins. TCRdb fed the 5' RACE reads into MiXCR, producing one record per CDR3 protein. In the table there are 1.5 million to 2 million distinct CDR3 sequences, roughly 35% of which are singletons. The specimen sequenced was cord blood. The source is a newborn girl in good health.

This clonotype occurred a few times. V is TRBV21-1 and J is TRBJ1-1; the table names TRBD1, a call not compared with the DNA. TRBV21-1 is given as a pseudogene. There are 18 residues in the CDR3. For the CDR3, the DNA is TGTGCCAGCAGCAAAGCGCCGGGACACCCGAAGGTGAACACTGAAGCTTTCTTT. This translates into CASSKAPGHPKVNTEAFF.

CDR3 residues: CSAGRAYYGYTF. The CDR3 DNA is TGCAGTGCTGGTAGGGCCTACTATGGCTACACCTTC. The chain links TRBV20-1 to TRBJ1-2; no firm D call. CDR3 length: 12 amino acids. Germline loops: CDR1 DFQATT, CDR2 SNEGSKA (reference sequence). V shed 5 bases and J shed 3 bases, with 10 bases lying between them.

The chain is built from TRBV12-3 or TRBV12-4 and TRBJ2-7; no definite D call. Trimming cost V 4 bases and J 9 bases, with 13 bases left between them. The CDR3 has 12 amino acids. The CDR3 protein is CASSYSERAQYF. The DNA of the CDR3 is TGTGCCAGCAGTTACTCGGAACGGGCGCAGTACTTC.

J is TRBJ2-3 and V is TRBV7-2, with 8 bases matching TRBD2. Looked up from germline, CDR1 is SGHTA and CDR2 is FQGNSA. The trim removed 3 bases at V and 4 bases at J, leaving 6 bases unmatched. The CDR3 contains 15 residues. For the CDR3, the DNA is TGTGCCAGCAGCTTTACGGGGGGGCCCGCAGATACGCAGTATTTT. As protein: CASSFTGGPADTQYF.

This sequence joins TRBV7-2 and TRBJ1-2, with TRBD1 identical over 7 bases. Germline CDR1 and CDR2: SGHTA and FQGNSA. Losses at the gene ends were 2 bases for V and 4 bases for J; bases not matched to a gene: 10. The CDR3 totals 16 residues. The CDR3 DNA sequence: TGTGCCAGCAGCTTAACCCGGACTGCAGGGGGCTATGGCTACACCTTC. It translates to CASSLTRTAGGYGYTF.

The chain links TRBV6-5 to TRBJ1-5; D is uncertain. V shed 0 bases and J shed 2 bases, with 8 bases lying between them. Germline assignment: CDR1 MNHEY and CDR2 SVGAGI. The CDR3 totals 15 residues. Here the CDR3 reads CASSYSNKGNQPQHF. The CDR3 DNA is TGTGCCAGCAGTTACTCGAATAAGGGCAATCAGCCCCAGCATTTT.

The rearrangement joins TRBV5-5 to TRBJ1-2; D not certain. Germline V gene data show CDR1 as SGHKS and CDR2 as YYEKEE (reference sequence). This CDR3 region has 15 residues. V shed 5 bases and J shed 1 base, with 15 bases lying between them. The CDR3 is CASSKTSEGNYGYTF. CDR3 coding DNA: TGTGCCAGCAGTAAAACTTCGGAGGGTAACTATGGCTACACCTTC.

The V call is TRBV20-1, the J call TRBJ2-3; 7 bases map to TRBD2. Unmatched junction bases numbered 5, after V lost 0 bases and J lost 2 bases. This CDR3 is built from 15 residues. Germline values: CDR1 DFQATT, CDR2 SNEGSKA (reference sequence). The CDR3 region is CSARDPSGITDTQYF. The CDR3, as DNA: TGCAGTGCTAGAGACCCTAGCGGAATCACAGATACGCAGTATTTT.

The V and J genes are TRBV20-1 and TRBJ2-2, with D perhaps TRBD1 (6 bases). This CDR3 spans 11 amino acids. With 6 bases removed from V and 7 bases from J, the gap between germline ends came to 9 bases. From germline, CDR1 is DFQATT and CDR2 SNEGSKA (reference sequence). CDR3 amino acids: CSAGQGGELFF. CDR3 DNA: TGCAGTGCGGGACAAGGCGGGGAGCTGTTTTTT.

This clonotype was observed at least ten times. The V gene is TRBV5-6, the J gene TRBJ2-1; 13 nucleotides align to TRBD2. Germline V gene lookup returns CDR1 SGHDT and CDR2 YYEEEE. The CDR3 has 16 residues. The J segment lost 4 bases and the V segment lost 4 bases, leaving 5 bases of the junction unmatched. This CDR3 reads CASSPGLAGAYNEQFF. In DNA, the CDR3 is TGTGCCAGCAGCCCAGGACTAGCGGGAGCTTACAATGAGCAGTTCTTC.

The CDR3, as DNA: TGTGCCAGCAGTTTCTCAGCGTTGAGGGAGACCCAGTACTTC. Its protein is CASSFSALRETQYF. V usage is TRBV28 and J usage is TRBJ2-5; D remains unclear. This CDR3 is built from 14 residues. Germline V gene lookup returns CDR1 MDHEN and CDR2 SYDVKM. Trimming left V 3 bases short and J 5 bases short, with 13 bases between.

This clonotype has more than one count but fewer than ten. The chain couples TRBV5-1 to TRBJ2-5, with 8 bases aligning to TRBD2. CDR1 and CDR2 from the germline V gene are SGHRS and YFSETQ. The CDR3 contains 16 residues. Trimming removed 4 bases from V and 3 bases from J; junction bases left unmatched: 11. CDR3 sequence (DNA): TGCGCCAGCAGCACGGGCGCCTTGACTAGCGAAGAGACCCAGTACTTC. Residues: CASSTGALTSEETQYF. The full variable domain, with the rest looked up from reference TRBV5-1 and TRBJ2-5, is KAGVTQTPRYLIKTRGQQVTLSCSPISGHRSVSWYQQTPGQGLQFLFEYFSETQRNKGNFPGRFSGRQFSNSRSEMNVSTLELGDSALYLCASSTGALTSEETQYFGPGTRLLVL.

The J gene is TRBJ2-1, the V gene TRBV19; D uncertain. This CDR3 has 13 amino acids. Germline loops: CDR1 LNHDA, CDR2 SQIVND (reference sequence). Trimming pared 3 bases from V and 0 bases from J, leaving 3 bases between. This chain's CDR3 is CASSISSYNEQFF. The CDR3 bases are TGTGCCAGTAGTATCAGCTCCTACAATGAGCAGTTCTTC.

The chain uses TRBV5-1 and TRBJ2-1, with TRBD1 matching 10 bases. J was trimmed by 4 bases and V by 2 bases; bases with no gene match: 3. The length of the CDR3 is 15 residues. CDR1 and CDR2 (germline): SGHRS, YFSETQ. CDR3 protein: CASSFQDRGYNEQFF. The CDR3 DNA follows: TGCGCCAGCAGCTTTCAGGACAGGGGGTACAATGAGCAGTTCTTC.

V is TRBV18 and J is TRBJ2-5; the match to TRBD2 covers 8 bases. V was pared by 1 base and J by 0 bases, with 4 bases of the junction left unmatched. This CDR3 is built from 16 residues. Germline V CDR1 and CDR2: KGHSH, LQKENI. CDR3 sequence reads: CASSPLSGGYQETQYF. CDR3 bases: TGTGCCAGCTCACCACTCAGCGGGGGATACCAAGAGACCCAGTACTTC. Using reference TRBV18 and TRBJ2-5 for the parts outside the CDR3, the full variable domain is NAGVMQNPRHLVRRRGQEARLRCSPMKGHSHVYWYRQLPEEGLKFMVYLQKENIIDESGMPKERFSAEFPKEGPSILRIQQVVRGDSAAYFCASSPLSGGYQETQYFGPGTRLLVL.

This clonotype was seen a handful of times. V gene TRBV23-1 combines with J gene TRBJ2-5, with 11 bases fitting TRBD1. TRBV23-1 is filed as an ORF, its function uncertain. This CDR3 is built from 15 residues. Trimming removed 3 bases from V and 4 bases from J; junction bases left unmatched: 4. CDR3 residues: CASSHPGTGGETQYF. The CDR3 DNA sequence: TGCGCCAGCAGTCACCCCGGGACAGGGGGAGAGACCCAGTACTTC.

The chain carries TRBV10-3 and TRBJ2-5; D gene uncertain. In germline, CDR1 is ENHRY, CDR2 SYGVKD. V gave up 2 bases and J gave up 11 bases, with 9 bases separating them. This CDR3 has 11 residues. The CDR3 region has the DNA TGTGCCATCAGTGAGCTTGAAGAGCAGTACTTC. Protein sequence: CAISELEEQYF.

This clonotype occurred many times. The chain carries TRBV12-3 or TRBV12-4 and TRBJ2-1; D unresolved. The V end was cut by 1 base, the J end by 2 bases, with 18 bases between. The CDR3 has 18 amino acids. This CDR3 is CASSLGWYQVPPYNEQFF. The CDR3 DNA reads TGTGCCAGCAGTTTAGGTTGGTATCAAGTACCGCCCTACAATGAGCAGTTCTTC.

The gene calls are TRBV7-9 and TRBJ1-3; possible D gene TRBD1, 6 bases. V gave up 5 bases and J gave up 4 bases, with 15 bases separating them. CDR1 SEHNR and CDR2 FQNEAQ come from the germline V gene (reference sequence). The CDR3 has 15 amino acids. CDR3 nucleotides: TGTGCCAGCAGCGAACACAGGGAAACAGGAAACACCATATATTTT. This sequence encodes CASSEHRETGNTIYF. Full variable domain (rest looked up from reference TRBV7-9 and TRBJ1-3): DTGVSQNPRHKITKRGQNVTFRCDPISEHNRLYWYRQTLGQGPEFLTYFQNEAQLEKSRLLSDRFSAERPKGSFSTLEIQRTEQGDSAMYLCASSEHRETGNTIYFGEGSWLTVV.

This clonotype was seen a few times. The rearrangement uses TRBV20-1 and TRBJ2-4, with D possibly being TRBD1 (5 bases). Per germline, CDR1 DFQATT and CDR2 SNEGSKA (reference sequence). This CDR3 is 14 amino acids long. Trimming removed 6 bases at V and 1 base at J, with 13 bases between. In nucleotides, the CDR3 is TGCAGTGCACTTCAGGGAAGTGCCAAAAACATTCAGTACTTC. Its protein product is CSALQGSAKNIQYF.

This clonotype was found many times. J is TRBJ1-5 and V is TRBV21-1. TRBV21-1 is noted as a pseudogene. This CDR3 has 12 amino acids. CDR3 coding DNA: TGTGCCAGCAGCCCTTCTGGGCAGCCCCAGCATTTT. Translation gives CASSPSGQPQHF.

In regard to this clonotype: This may arise from a read error, as a much more abundant clone is one base away. The chain employs TRBV3-1 and TRBJ1-2; the D gene is possibly TRBD1 (5 bases). Germline lookup yields CDR1 LGHDT and CDR2 YNNKEL (reference sequence). The CDR3 has 18 residues. Trimming left V 1 base short and J 2 bases short, with 20 bases between. CDR3 nucleotide sequence: TGTGCCAGCAGCCAAGGAGGGAAAAAGGGGATGTGGAACTATGGCTACACCTTC. This codes for CASSQGGKKGMWNYGYTF. The whole variable domain, filled in from reference TRBV3-1 and TRBJ1-2, reads DTAVSQTPKYLVTQMGNDKSIKCEQNLGHDTMYWYKQDSKKFLKIMFSYNNKELIINETVPNRFSPKSPDKAHLNLHINSLELGDSAVYFCASSQGGKKGMWNYGYTFGSGTRLTVV.

As to this clonotype: Just one base apart from a much larger clone, this may be a read error. The rearrangement joins TRBV6-1 to TRBJ2-1; 11 bases are shared with TRBD1. CDR1 is MNHNS and CDR2 is SASEGT in the germline V gene. V shed 7 bases, J shed 6 bases, and the junction held 2 bases outside the gene matches. The CDR3 runs 13 residues. CDR3 amino acids: CASIGTGGNEQFF. In nucleotides, the CDR3 is TGTGCCAGCATCGGGACAGGGGGCAATGAGCAGTTCTTC.